The present T cell receptor (beta chain) was sequenced within a study of cytomegalovirus exposure and HLA in healthy donors. This CDR3 spans 14 amino acids. Per the germline V gene, CDR1 is SNHLY and CDR2 is FYNNEI. J gave up 2 bases and V 8 bases, and 6 bases lay outside the gene matches. TCRdb's table, derived via immunoSEQ multiplex PCR, lists solely in-frame clones and lacks some. The table has some 140,000 clones, 84% seen once. The chain couples TRBV2 to TRBJ1-1, with TRBD1 matching 9 bases. Input material: PBMCs. This clonotype was sampled from a woman in her thirties in good health and CMV-seronegative. The CDR3 DNA follows: TGTGCCAGCGCACAGGGGGCGCATAACACTGAAGCTTTCTTT. Protein: CASAQGAHNTEAFF.